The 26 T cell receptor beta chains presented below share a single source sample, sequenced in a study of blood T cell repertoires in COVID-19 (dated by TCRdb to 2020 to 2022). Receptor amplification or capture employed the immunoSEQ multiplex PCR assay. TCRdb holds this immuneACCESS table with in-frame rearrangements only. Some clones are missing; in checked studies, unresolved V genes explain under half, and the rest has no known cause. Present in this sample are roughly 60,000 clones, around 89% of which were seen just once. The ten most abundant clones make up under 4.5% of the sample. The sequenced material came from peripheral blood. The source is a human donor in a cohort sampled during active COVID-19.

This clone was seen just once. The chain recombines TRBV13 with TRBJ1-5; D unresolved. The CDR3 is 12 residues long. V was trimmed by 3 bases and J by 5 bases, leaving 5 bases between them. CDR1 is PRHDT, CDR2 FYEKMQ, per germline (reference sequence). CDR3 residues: CASSFQDQPQHF. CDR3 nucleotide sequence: TGTGCCAGCAGCTTCCAGGATCAGCCCCAGCATTTT.

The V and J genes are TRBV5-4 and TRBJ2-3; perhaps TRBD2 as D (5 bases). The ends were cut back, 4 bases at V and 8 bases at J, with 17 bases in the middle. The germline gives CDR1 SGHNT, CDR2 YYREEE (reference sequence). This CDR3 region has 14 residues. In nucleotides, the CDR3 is TGTGCCAGCAGCAGTCGAGCGGCCCCCGGTACGCAGTATTTT. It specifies CASSSRAAPGTQYF.

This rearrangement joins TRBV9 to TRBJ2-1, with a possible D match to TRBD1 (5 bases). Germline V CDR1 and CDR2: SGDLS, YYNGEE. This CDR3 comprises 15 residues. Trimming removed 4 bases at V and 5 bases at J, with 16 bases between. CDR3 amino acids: CASSPSPGQNNEQFF. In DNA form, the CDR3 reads TGTGCCAGCAGCCCATCGCCCGGACAAAACAATGAGCAGTTCTTC. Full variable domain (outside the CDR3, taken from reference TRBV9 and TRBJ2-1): DSGVTQTPKHLITATGQRVTLRCSPRSGDLSVYWYQQSLDQGLQFLIQYYNGEERAKGNILERFSAQQFPDLHSELNLSSLELGDSALYFCASSPSPGQNNEQFFGPGTRLTVL.

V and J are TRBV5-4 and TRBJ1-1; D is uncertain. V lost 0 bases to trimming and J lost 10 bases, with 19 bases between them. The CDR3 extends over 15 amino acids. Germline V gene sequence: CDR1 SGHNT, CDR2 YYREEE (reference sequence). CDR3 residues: CASSLVLGSNGRAFF. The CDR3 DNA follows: TGTGCCAGCAGCTTGGTACTAGGATCCAACGGAAGAGCTTTCTTT. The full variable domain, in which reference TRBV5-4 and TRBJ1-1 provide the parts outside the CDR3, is ETGVTQSPTHLIKTRGQQVTLRCSSQSGHNTVSWYQQALGQGPQFIFQYYREEENGRGNFPPRFSGLQFPNYSSELNVNALELDDSALYLCASSLVLGSNGRAFFGQGTRLTVV.

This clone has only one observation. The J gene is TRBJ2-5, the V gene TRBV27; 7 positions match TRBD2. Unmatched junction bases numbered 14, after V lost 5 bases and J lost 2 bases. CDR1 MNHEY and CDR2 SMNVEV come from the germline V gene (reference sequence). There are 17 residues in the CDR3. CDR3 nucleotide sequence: TGTGCCAGCAGTCCCCTGGGGAGGGCGGCGGTGCAAGAGACCCAGTACTTC. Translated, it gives CASSPLGRAAVQETQYF.

The CDR3 loop is CASNLGTRTTDTQYF. The CDR3 coding sequence is TGCGCCAGCAACCTTGGGACTAGAACCACAGATACGCAGTATTTT. The chain is built from TRBV5-1 and TRBJ2-3; 8 positions match TRBD2. Germline CDR1 is SGHRS and CDR2 is YFSETQ. The CDR3 sequence is 15 residues long. The trim removed 6 bases at V and 2 bases at J, leaving 8 bases unmatched. Based on the CDR3 plus reference TRBV5-1 and TRBJ2-3, the full variable domain is KAGVTQTPRYLIKTRGQQVTLSCSPISGHRSVSWYQQTPGQGLQFLFEYFSETQRNKGNFPGRFSGRQFSNSRSEMNVSTLELGDSALYLCASNLGTRTTDTQYFGPGTRLTVL.

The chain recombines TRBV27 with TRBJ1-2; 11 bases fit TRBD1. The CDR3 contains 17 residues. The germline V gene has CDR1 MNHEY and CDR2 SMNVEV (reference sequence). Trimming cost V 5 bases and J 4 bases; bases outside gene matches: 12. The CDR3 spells CASSPRTGGAFGYGYTF. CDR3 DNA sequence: TGTGCCAGCAGTCCTCGGACAGGGGGCGCTTTTGGCTATGGCTACACCTTC.

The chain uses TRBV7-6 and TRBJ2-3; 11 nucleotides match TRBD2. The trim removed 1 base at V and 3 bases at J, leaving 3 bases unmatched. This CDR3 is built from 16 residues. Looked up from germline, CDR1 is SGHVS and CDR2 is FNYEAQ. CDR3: CASSLETSGTTDTQYF. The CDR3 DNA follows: TGTGCCAGCAGCTTAGAGACTAGCGGGACTACAGATACGCAGTATTTT.

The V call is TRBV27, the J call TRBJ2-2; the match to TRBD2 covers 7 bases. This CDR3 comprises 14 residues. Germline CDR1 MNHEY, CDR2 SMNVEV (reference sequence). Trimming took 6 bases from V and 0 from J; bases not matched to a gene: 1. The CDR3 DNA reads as TGTGCCAGCAGCGGGACTACGAACACCGGGGAGCTGTTTTTT. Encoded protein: CASSGTTNTGELFF.

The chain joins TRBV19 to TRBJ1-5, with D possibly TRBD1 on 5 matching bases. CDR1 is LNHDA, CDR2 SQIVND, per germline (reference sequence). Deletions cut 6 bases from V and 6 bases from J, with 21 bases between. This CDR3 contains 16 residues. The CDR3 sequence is CASSRAGVISGQPQHF. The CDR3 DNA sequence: TGTGCCAGTAGCCGCGCGGGGGTGATTAGCGGTCAGCCCCAGCATTTT. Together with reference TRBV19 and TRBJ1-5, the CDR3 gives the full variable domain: DGGITQSPKYLFRKEGQNVTLSCEQNLNHDAMYWYRQDPGQGLRLIYYSQIVNDFQKGDIAEGYSVSREKKESFPLTVTSAQKNPTAFYLCASSRAGVISGQPQHFGDGTRLSIL.

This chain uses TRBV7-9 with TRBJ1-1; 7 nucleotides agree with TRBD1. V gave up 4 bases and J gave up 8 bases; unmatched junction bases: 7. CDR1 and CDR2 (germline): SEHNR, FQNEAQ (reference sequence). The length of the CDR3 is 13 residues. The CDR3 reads CASSSYEGAEAFF. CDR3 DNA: TGTGCCAGCAGCTCCTACGAGGGGGCAGAAGCTTTCTTT.

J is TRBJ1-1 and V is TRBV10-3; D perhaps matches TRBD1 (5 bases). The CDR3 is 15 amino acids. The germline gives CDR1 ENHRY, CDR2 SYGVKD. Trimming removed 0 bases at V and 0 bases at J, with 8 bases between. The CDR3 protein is CAISESTGLNTEAFF. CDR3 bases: TGTGCCATCAGTGAGTCCACAGGTCTGAACACTGAAGCTTTCTTT.

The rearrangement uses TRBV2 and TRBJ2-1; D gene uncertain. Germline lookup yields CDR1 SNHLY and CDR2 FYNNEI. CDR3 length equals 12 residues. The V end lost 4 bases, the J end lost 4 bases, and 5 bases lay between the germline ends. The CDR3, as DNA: TGTGCCAGCAGTGCAGGATACAATGAGCAGTTCTTC. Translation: CASSAGYNEQFF.

The CDR3 is CASSGLAGGGTGELFF. The CDR3 DNA is TGTGCCAGCAGCGGACTAGCGGGAGGGGGTACCGGGGAGCTGTTTTTT. The chain joins TRBV9 to TRBJ2-2; the match to TRBD2 covers 14 bases. Germline CDR1 and CDR2: SGDLS and YYNGEE. The junction had 3 bases not matched to a gene; V was cut back by 3 bases and J by 5 bases. The CDR3 spans 16 residues.

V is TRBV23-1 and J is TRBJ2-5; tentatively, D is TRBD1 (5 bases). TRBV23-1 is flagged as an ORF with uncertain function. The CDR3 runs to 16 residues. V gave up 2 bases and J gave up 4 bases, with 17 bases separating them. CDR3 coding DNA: TGCGCCAGCAGTCAAGACAGCGAGAGACACGGAGAGACCCAGTACTTC. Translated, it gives CASSQDSERHGETQYF.

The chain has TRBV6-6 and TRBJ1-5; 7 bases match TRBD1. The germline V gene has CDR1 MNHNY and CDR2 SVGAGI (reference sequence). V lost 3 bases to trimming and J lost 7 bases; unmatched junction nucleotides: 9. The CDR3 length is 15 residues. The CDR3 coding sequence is TGTGCCAGCAGTTATAAACACAGGGGACTCCAGCCCCAGCATTTT. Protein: CASSYKHRGLQPQHF.

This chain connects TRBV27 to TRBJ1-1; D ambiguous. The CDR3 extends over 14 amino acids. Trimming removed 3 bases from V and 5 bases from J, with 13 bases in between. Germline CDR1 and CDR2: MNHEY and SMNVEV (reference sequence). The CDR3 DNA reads TGTGCCAGCAGTTTCTCCGGGAGAGGAACTGAAGCTTTCTTT. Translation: CASSFSGRGTEAFF.

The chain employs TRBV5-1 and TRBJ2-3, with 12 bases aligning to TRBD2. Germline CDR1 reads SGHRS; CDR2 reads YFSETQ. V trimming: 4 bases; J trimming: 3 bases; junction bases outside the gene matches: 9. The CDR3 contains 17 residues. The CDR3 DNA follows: TGCGCCAGCAGCCCTACCCCGACTAGCGGGAGAACAGATACGCAGTATTTT. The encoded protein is CASSPTPTSGRTDTQYF.

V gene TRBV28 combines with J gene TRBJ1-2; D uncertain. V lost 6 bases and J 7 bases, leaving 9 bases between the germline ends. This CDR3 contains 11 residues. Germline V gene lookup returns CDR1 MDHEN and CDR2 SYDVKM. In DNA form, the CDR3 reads TGTGCCAGCAGGTACGGGGTTGGCTACACCTTC. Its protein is CASRYGVGYTF.

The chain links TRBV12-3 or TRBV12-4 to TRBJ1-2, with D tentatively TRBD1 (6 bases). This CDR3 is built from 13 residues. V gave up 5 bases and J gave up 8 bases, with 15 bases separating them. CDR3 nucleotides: TGTGCCAGCAGTGGGCTACAGGGTTCCGGCTACACCTTC. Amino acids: CASSGLQGSGYTF.

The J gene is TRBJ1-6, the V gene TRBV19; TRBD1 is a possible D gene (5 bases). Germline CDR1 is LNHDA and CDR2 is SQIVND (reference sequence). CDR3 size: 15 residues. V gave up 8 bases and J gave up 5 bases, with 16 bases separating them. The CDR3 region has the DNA TGTGCCAGTTCGTTTGTAGACAGCCATAATTCACCCCTCCACTTT. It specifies CASSFVDSHNSPLHF.

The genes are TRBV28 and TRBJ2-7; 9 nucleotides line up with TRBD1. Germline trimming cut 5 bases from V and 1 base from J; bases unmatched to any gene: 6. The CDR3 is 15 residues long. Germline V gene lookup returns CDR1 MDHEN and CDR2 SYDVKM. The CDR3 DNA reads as TGTGCCAGCAGTGGCCAGGGACAGGGTTCCTACGAGCAGTACTTC. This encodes CASSGQGQGSYEQYF.

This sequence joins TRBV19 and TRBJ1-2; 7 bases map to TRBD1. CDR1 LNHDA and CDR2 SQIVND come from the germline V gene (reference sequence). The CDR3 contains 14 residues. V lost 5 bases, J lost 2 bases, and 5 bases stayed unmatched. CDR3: CASSPTGWNYGYTF. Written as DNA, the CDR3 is TGTGCCAGTAGTCCGACAGGGTGGAACTATGGCTACACCTTC. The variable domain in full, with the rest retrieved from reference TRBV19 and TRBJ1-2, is DGGITQSPKYLFRKEGQNVTLSCEQNLNHDAMYWYRQDPGQGLRLIYYSQIVNDFQKGDIAEGYSVSREKKESFPLTVTSAQKNPTAFYLCASSPTGWNYGYTFGSGTRLTVV.

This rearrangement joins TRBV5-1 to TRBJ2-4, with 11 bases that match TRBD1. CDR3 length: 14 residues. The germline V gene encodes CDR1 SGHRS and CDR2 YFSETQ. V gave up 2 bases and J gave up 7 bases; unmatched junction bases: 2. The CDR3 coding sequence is TGCGCCAGCAGCTTCCGGACAGGGGGCAACATTCAGTACTTC. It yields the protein CASSFRTGGNIQYF.

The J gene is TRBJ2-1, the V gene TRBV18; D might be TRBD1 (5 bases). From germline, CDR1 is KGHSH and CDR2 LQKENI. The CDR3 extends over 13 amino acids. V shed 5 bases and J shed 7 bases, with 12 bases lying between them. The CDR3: CASSSETANEQFF. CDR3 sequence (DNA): TGTGCCAGCTCAAGCGAGACAGCGAATGAGCAGTTCTTC.

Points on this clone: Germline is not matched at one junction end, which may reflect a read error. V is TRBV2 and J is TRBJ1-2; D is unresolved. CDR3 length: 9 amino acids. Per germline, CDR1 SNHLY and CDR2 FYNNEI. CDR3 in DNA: TGCATTGGGCGTCATGGCTACACCTTC. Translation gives CIGRHGYTF.